One and the same sample provided the 32 T cell receptor beta chains below, sequenced in a study of blood T cell repertoires in COVID-19. Only in-frame clones appear in the TCRdb table, and some are missing; sequencing was by immunoSEQ multiplex PCR. The sample includes around 60,000 clones, more than 70% of them seen just once. The material sequenced was peripheral blood. These receptors all come from a man in his sixties with COVID-19, enrolled during active disease.

The J gene is TRBJ1-2, the V gene TRBV19, with 7 positions matching TRBD1. This CDR3 is 16 amino acids long. Germline CDR1 and CDR2: LNHDA and SQIVND (reference sequence). Losses at the gene ends were 11 bases for V and 4 bases for J; bases not matched to a gene: 19. Here the CDR3 reads CASARIDRDLFYGYTF. CDR3 bases: TGTGCCTCAGCCAGGATTGACAGGGACCTCTTCTATGGCTACACCTTC.

This sequence joins TRBV3-1 (or the pseudogene TRBV3-2) and TRBJ2-7; D ambiguous. This CDR3 spans 13 amino acids. Trimming shortened V by 1 base and J by 6 bases, and 10 bases separated the two germline ends. Germline V gene lookup returns CDR1 LGHDT and CDR2 YNNKEL (reference sequence). CDR3 sequence: CASSQVTAGEQYF. DNA of the CDR3: TGTGCCAGCAGCCAAGTGACGGCAGGCGAGCAGTACTTC.

J is TRBJ2-1 and V is TRBV2; D is unresolved. V shed 2 bases and J shed 3 bases, with 5 bases lying between them. This CDR3 is built from 13 residues. CDR1 and CDR2 from the germline V gene are SNHLY and FYNNEI. The CDR3: CASSEYNYNEQFF. For the CDR3, the DNA is TGTGCCAGCAGTGAATACAACTACAATGAGCAGTTCTTC.

The gene calls are TRBV30 and TRBJ2-6; perhaps TRBD1 as D (6 bases). The V gene's germline CDR1 is GTSNPN and CDR2 SVGIG (reference sequence). The CDR3 contains 13 residues. The CDR3 DNA is TGTGCAAACAGGGTTGGTGGGGCCAACGTCCTGACTTTC. Its protein is CANRVGGANVLTF.

With regard to this clone: This same CDR3 is encoded by further DNA sequences in the sample. The rearrangement links TRBV9 to TRBJ2-1; 8 positions match TRBD2. V dropped 0 bases and J dropped 9; count of bases not matched to a gene: 8. CDR3 length: 15 residues. Germline lookup yields CDR1 SGDLS and CDR2 YYNGEE. The CDR3 bases are TGTGCCAGCAGCGTAGACCCGGGAGGGCCCGCTGAGCAGTTCTTC. Protein: CASSVDPGGPAEQFF.

Points on this clone: Compared with germline, one end of the junction differs, possibly owing to a read error. The J gene is TRBJ1-6, the V gene TRBV6-5, with D possibly matching TRBD1 (6 bases). This CDR3 has 13 residues. Germline CDR1 reads MNHEY; CDR2 reads SVGAGI. The CDR3 is CASSPTGSIGQGF. In DNA, the CDR3 is TGTGCCAGCAGCCCCACAGGGTCAATAGGTCAGGGCTTT.

A few counts support this clone. This sequence joins TRBV3-1 (or the pseudogene TRBV3-2) and TRBJ1-2; D possibly corresponds to TRBD1 (5 bases). Germline V gives CDR1 LGHDT, CDR2 YNNKEL (reference sequence). Trimming cost V 4 bases and J 3 bases, with 15 bases left between them. CDR3 size: 15 residues. The CDR3 bases are TGTGCCAGCAGCCCCCAACAGGTTGTCGACTATGGCTACACCTTC. Its translation is CASSPQQVVDYGYTF.

This chain uses TRBV18 with TRBJ2-3; TRBD1 aligns across 8 bases. The length of the CDR3 is 13 residues. Germline lookup yields CDR1 KGHSH and CDR2 LQKENI. V lost 4 bases to trimming and J lost 6 bases; unmatched junction nucleotides: 3. The CDR3: CASSRDRKDTQYF. The CDR3 DNA reads as TGTGCCAGCTCACGGGACAGGAAGGATACGCAGTATTTT.

About this clone itself: Other DNA sequences of this sample code for an identical CDR3. The chain has TRBV19 and TRBJ2-2; 11 nucleotides agree with TRBD2. CDR3 length equals 18 residues. Germline CDR1 is LNHDA and CDR2 is SQIVND (reference sequence). With 6 bases clipped from V and 1 base from J, the junction kept 10 bases outside the gene matches. CDR3 nucleotide sequence: TGTGCCAGTAGCCGGGGTTGGCTAGCGGGGGGGAACACCGGGGAGCTGTTTTTT. Residues: CASSRGWLAGGNTGELFF. Drawing the rest from reference TRBV19 and TRBJ2-2, the complete variable domain is DGGITQSPKYLFRKEGQNVTLSCEQNLNHDAMYWYRQDPGQGLRLIYYSQIVNDFQKGDIAEGYSVSREKKESFPLTVTSAQKNPTAFYLCASSRGWLAGGNTGELFFGEGSRLTVL.

The V and J genes are TRBV5-1 and TRBJ1-5; D possibly corresponds to TRBD1 (6 bases). V dropped 0 bases and J dropped 6 bases, with 10 bases sitting between them. This CDR3 has 14 residues. Germline lookup yields CDR1 SGHRS and CDR2 YFSETQ. In DNA, the CDR3 is TGCGCCAGCAGCTTGGAACAGGGCAGTCAGCCCCAGCATTTT. This translates into CASSLEQGSQPQHF.

V is TRBV10-3 and J is TRBJ1-5, with 7 bases matching TRBD1. With V trimmed by 0 bases and J by 2 bases, 7 bases remained unmatched. The CDR3 is made up of 17 amino acids. The germline gives CDR1 ENHRY, CDR2 SYGVKD. CDR3 DNA: TGTGCCATCAGTGAGTCTCGGAGAACAGGGGGCAATCAGCCCCAGCATTTT. Its protein product is CAISESRRTGGNQPQHF.

This clone was observed a handful of times. This chain's CDR3 is CASSAGGQGWFNEKLFF. In DNA form, the CDR3 reads TGTGCCAGCAGCGCGGGAGGACAGGGGTGGTTTAATGAAAAACTGTTTTTT. The chain has TRBV9 and TRBJ1-4; 9 bases are shared with TRBD1. The CDR3 has 17 residues. The V gene end was trimmed by 3 bases and the J gene end by 4 bases; junction bases not matched to a gene: 10. In germline, CDR1 is SGDLS, CDR2 YYNGEE.

Concerning this clone itself: A junction end diverges from the germline sequence, so it may reflect a read error. The CDR3 sequence is CASSESDRVVVNEKLFF. The CDR3 DNA is TGCGCCAGCAGCGAGTCCGACAGGGTAGTTGTGAATGAAAAACTGTTTTTT. This sequence joins TRBV10-1 and TRBJ1-4; 7 nucleotides agree with TRBD1. This CDR3 region has 17 residues. Germline CDR1 WNHNN, CDR2 SYGVQD (reference sequence).

The chain has TRBV18 and TRBJ1-1; the D is unclear. This CDR3 is built from 13 residues. Germline V lookup: CDR1 KGHSH, CDR2 LQKENI. Deletions cut 1 base from V and 1 base from J, with 4 bases between. The CDR3: CASSPLQNTEAFF. In DNA, the CDR3 is TGTGCCAGCTCACCACTCCAGAACACTGAAGCTTTCTTT.

The chain carries TRBV16 and TRBJ1-5, with D unresolved. This CDR3 has 17 amino acids. Trimming stripped 8 bases from V and 0 bases from J, with 20 bases between. Germline CDR1 KGHSY, CDR2 FQNENV. This CDR3 reads CASGGSRPLGSNQPQHF. The CDR3 nucleotides read TGTGCCAGCGGAGGAAGCAGGCCGCTCGGTAGCAATCAGCCCCAGCATTTT.

V is TRBV6-5 and J is TRBJ1-5; 7 positions match TRBD1. V was clipped by 5 bases and J by 4 bases; unmatched bases: 5. The CDR3 has 14 amino acids. The germline V gene encodes CDR1 MNHEY and CDR2 SVGAGI. This chain's CDR3 is CASSLGQANQPQHF. As DNA, the CDR3 is TGTGCCAGCAGTCTTGGACAGGCAAATCAGCCCCAGCATTTT.

This clone was recorded a few times. The V gene is TRBV27, the J gene TRBJ1-1; 8 nucleotides agree with TRBD1. Germline V lookup: CDR1 MNHEY, CDR2 SMNVEV (reference sequence). This CDR3 has 15 amino acids. Trimming at V came to 5 bases and at J to 0 bases, leaving 5 bases not matched to a gene. The CDR3: CASSKQGDLNTEAFF. The CDR3 region has the DNA TGTGCCAGCAGTAAACAGGGGGACCTGAACACTGAAGCTTTCTTT.

The V and J genes are TRBV3-1 (or the pseudogene TRBV3-2) and TRBJ1-4; a possible D gene is TRBD1 (6 bases). Germline values: CDR1 LGHDT, CDR2 YNNKEL (reference sequence). V lost 0 bases, J lost 8 bases, and 10 bases lay in between. The CDR3 totals 14 residues. The CDR3 loop is CASSQDRGGEKLFF. DNA for the CDR3: TGTGCCAGCAGCCAAGACAGGGGAGGGGAAAAACTGTTTTTT.

DNA for the CDR3: TGTGCCTGGAGTCTAGGGAAATCTACAGGGGGCCTTTCACCCCTCCACTTT. Translating it yields CAWSLGKSTGGLSPLHF. The genes are TRBV30 and TRBJ1-6; 9 positions match TRBD1. CDR1 and CDR2 from the germline V gene are GTSNPN and SVGIG (reference sequence). V shed 2 bases and J 9 bases; nucleotides not matched to a gene: 14. The CDR3 runs 17 residues.

The rearrangement links TRBV5-4 to TRBJ1-5, with TRBD1 matching over 7 bases. The V and J ends lost 1 base and 3 bases, in that order; junction bases with no gene match: 7. Germline values: CDR1 SGHNT, CDR2 YYREEE (reference sequence). The CDR3 consists of 16 residues. CDR3 DNA: TGTGCCAGCAGCTTGACAGGGGCAGGAGACAATCAGCCCCAGCATTTT. Translation: CASSLTGAGDNQPQHF.

The chain links TRBV7-9 to TRBJ1-2, with D possibly matching TRBD1 (6 bases). Trimming removed 7 bases at V and 4 bases at J, with 13 bases between. The CDR3 extends over 13 amino acids. Germline V gives CDR1 SEHNR, CDR2 FQNEAQ (reference sequence). DNA for the CDR3: TGTGCCAGCAACAGGGATCTGGCCTATGGCTACACCTTC. It yields the protein CASNRDLAYGYTF.

This clone was detected once. The J gene is TRBJ2-1, the V gene TRBV7-3; D remains ambiguous. CDR3 length: 14 residues. Looked up from germline, CDR1 is SGHTA and CDR2 is FQGTGA. Trimming removed 5 bases from V and 4 bases from J, with 12 bases in between. CDR3 residues: CASSPNVLYNEQFF. DNA of the CDR3: TGTGCCAGCAGCCCAAATGTACTTTACAATGAGCAGTTCTTC. Based on the CDR3 plus reference TRBV7-3 and TRBJ2-1, the full variable domain is GAGVSQTPSNKVTEKGKYVELRCDPISGHTALYWYRQSLGQGPEFLIYFQGTGAADDSGLPNDRFFAVRPEGSVSTLKIQRTERGDSAVYLCASSPNVLYNEQFFGPGTRLTVL.

A single count supports this clone. CDR3 nucleotide sequence: TGTGCCAGCAGTCTATCTAGCGGGGGGCTTTACAATGAGCAGTTCTTC. Translation: CASSLSSGGLYNEQFF. This chain links TRBV28 with TRBJ2-1, with 11 nucleotides matching TRBD2. The V and J ends lost 5 bases and 4 bases, in that order; junction bases with no gene match: 7. CDR3 size: 16 residues. The V gene's germline CDR1 is MDHEN and CDR2 SYDVKM.

The chain combines TRBV19 with TRBJ1-5; weak D call: TRBD1 (5 bases). Trimming stripped 3 bases from V and 7 bases from J, with 13 bases between. Germline V CDR1 and CDR2: LNHDA, SQIVND (reference sequence). The CDR3 spans 14 residues. This CDR3 is CASSMWQGSQPQHF. CDR3 nucleotide sequence: TGTGCCAGTAGTATGTGGCAGGGTAGCCAGCCCCAGCATTTT.

This chain links TRBV2 with TRBJ2-2; 8 bases are shared with TRBD2. After removal of 3 bases from V and 4 bases from J, the junction contained 4 bases not matched to a gene. Germline V gene lookup returns CDR1 SNHLY and CDR2 FYNNEI. This CDR3 spans 15 amino acids. The CDR3, as DNA: TGTGCCAGCAGTGATCCGGGGGGGAGCACCGGGGAGCTGTTTTTT. The encoded protein is CASSDPGGSTGELFF.

The CDR3 sequence: CASSSQANTGELFF. In DNA, the CDR3 is TGTGCCAGCAGTTCTCAGGCGAACACCGGGGAGCTGTTTTTT. This rearrangement joins TRBV6-5 to TRBJ2-2; D uncertain. CDR1 and CDR2 (germline): MNHEY, SVGAGI. The V and J ends lost 4 bases and 0 bases respectively, with 6 bases between them. This CDR3 spans 14 amino acids.

This clone has a single count. The CDR3 sequence is CASSLLRDTQYF. Written as DNA, the CDR3 is TGTGCCAGCAGTCTACTGAGAGATACGCAGTATTTT. V is TRBV7-3 and J is TRBJ2-3; D is unclear. V was trimmed by 6 bases and J by 5 bases, leaving 9 bases between them. CDR1 SGHTA and CDR2 FQGTGA come from the germline V gene. There are 12 residues in the CDR3.

The chain links TRBV12-3 or TRBV12-4 to TRBJ1-1; 7 nucleotides line up with TRBD1. This CDR3 has 13 residues. V trimming: 2 bases; J trimming: 3 bases; junction bases outside the gene matches: 0. Here the CDR3 DNA reads TGTGCCAGCAGTTTAACAGGGGACACTGAAGCTTTCTTT. It specifies CASSLTGDTEAFF.

This clone appeared once. The V call is TRBV19, the J call TRBJ1-5; D possibly corresponds to TRBD1 (5 bases). The V gene's germline CDR1 is LNHDA and CDR2 SQIVND (reference sequence). This CDR3 has 15 residues. Deletions cut 7 bases from V and 0 bases from J, with 13 bases between. The CDR3 region has the DNA TGTGCCAGTACCATGGACACTTATAGCAATCAGCCCCAGCATTTT. As protein: CASTMDTYSNQPQHF. The full variable domain, in which reference TRBV19 and TRBJ1-5 provide the parts outside the CDR3, is DGGITQSPKYLFRKEGQNVTLSCEQNLNHDAMYWYRQDPGQGLRLIYYSQIVNDFQKGDIAEGYSVSREKKESFPLTVTSAQKNPTAFYLCASTMDTYSNQPQHFGDGTRLSIL.

The chain joins TRBV24-1 to TRBJ1-4; TRBD1 matches 12 bases. Germline lookup yields CDR1 KGHDR and CDR2 SFDVKD. After removal of 7 bases from V and 7 bases from J, the junction contained 12 bases not matched to a gene. This CDR3 has 17 residues. Here the CDR3 DNA reads TGTGCCACCAGCGCCGGGACAGGGGGCATTCGGGGTGAAAAACTGTTTTTT. Protein product: CATSAGTGGIRGEKLFF.

The table lists this clone with a count of one. Mismatch with germline at one junction end may stem from a read error. CDR3 in DNA: TGTGCCAGCAGCACACGCCGATTT. Its protein is CASSTRRF. The V call is TRBV7-9, the J call TRBJ1-1; D gene ambiguous. The CDR3 is 8 amino acids. The germline V gene encodes CDR1 SEHNR and CDR2 FQNEAQ (reference sequence).

The gene calls are TRBV9 and TRBJ1-4; maybe TRBD1 (6 bases). The CDR3 extends over 15 amino acids. Germline values: CDR1 SGDLS, CDR2 YYNGEE. The V end lost 4 bases, the J end lost 3 bases, and 13 bases lay between the germline ends. In DNA, the CDR3 is TGTGCCAGCAGCTTGACAGGCATCTCTAATGAAAAACTGTTTTTT. It is translated as CASSLTGISNEKLFF. The full variable domain, in which reference TRBV9 and TRBJ1-4 provide the parts outside the CDR3, is DSGVTQTPKHLITATGQRVTLRCSPRSGDLSVYWYQQSLDQGLQFLIQYYNGEERAKGNILERFSAQQFPDLHSELNLSSLELGDSALYFCASSLTGISNEKLFFGSGTQLSVL.